These 16 T cell receptor beta chains originate from one sample sequenced in a study of OX40 agonist ivuxolimab in advanced cancers. Produced via immunoSEQ multiplex PCR; TCRdb's table is partial and in-frame only. The sample contains over 40,000 clones, nearly 90% of which appear only once. This material consisted of CD4+ or CD8+ T cells sorted from blood, taken in a trial of the OX40 agonist ivuxolimab. These receptors originate from an adult with an advanced solid tumor such as melanoma, head and neck, liver or kidney cancer.

The rearrangement joins TRBV5-4 to TRBJ2-7; 10 bases match TRBD2. Germline CDR1 reads SGHNT; CDR2 reads YYREEE (reference sequence). The CDR3 is 16 residues long. V lost 2 bases to trimming and J lost 5 bases; unmatched junction nucleotides: 10. This CDR3 reads CASSFLGVAGGHEQYF. For the CDR3, the DNA is TGTGCCAGCAGCTTCCTGGGGGTAGCGGGAGGCCACGAGCAGTACTTC. The complete variable domain, with remaining parts taken from reference TRBV5-4 and TRBJ2-7, reads ETGVTQSPTHLIKTRGQQVTLRCSSQSGHNTVSWYQQALGQGPQFIFQYYREEENGRGNFPPRFSGLQFPNYSSELNVNALELDDSALYLCASSFLGVAGGHEQYFGPGTRLTVT.

The rearrangement uses TRBV5-4 and TRBJ2-5; D may be TRBD2 (6 bases). The CDR3 has 14 residues. The germline V and J ends were trimmed by 3 bases and 4 bases, with 13 bases remaining between them. Germline values: CDR1 SGHNT, CDR2 YYREEE (reference sequence). The CDR3 loop is CASSSRLEGETQYF. Written as DNA, the CDR3 is TGTGCCAGCAGCTCCCGACTAGAAGGAGAGACCCAGTACTTC. Supplemented by reference TRBV5-4 and TRBJ2-5, the full variable domain reads ETGVTQSPTHLIKTRGQQVTLRCSSQSGHNTVSWYQQALGQGPQFIFQYYREEENGRGNFPPRFSGLQFPNYSSELNVNALELDDSALYLCASSSRLEGETQYFGPGTRLLVL.

The chain uses TRBV11-3 and TRBJ2-3; D is undetermined. With 2 bases removed from V and 4 bases from J, the gap between germline ends came to 7 bases. This CDR3 contains 13 residues. Germline assignment: CDR1 SGHNT and CDR2 YENEEA. As DNA, the CDR3 is TGTGCCAGCAGCTTAATGACTGCAGATACGCAGTATTTT. The encoded protein is CASSLMTADTQYF. Variable domain in full (rest from reference TRBV11-3 and TRBJ2-3): EAGVVQSPRYKIIEKKQPVAFWCNPISGHNTLYWYLQNLGQGPELLIRYENEEAVDDSQLPKDRFSAERLKGVDSTLKIQPAELGDSAVYLCASSLMTADTQYFGPGTRLTVL.

This clone was found a few times. This chain connects TRBV2 to TRBJ1-4; TRBD1 matches 10 bases. V was pared by 10 bases and J by 0 bases, with 8 bases of the junction left unmatched. The CDR3 covers 16 residues. Germline loops: CDR1 SNHLY, CDR2 FYNNEI. The CDR3 region has the DNA TGTGCCATCGGGACAGGGGAAATTGCAACTAATGAAAAACTGTTTTTT. This gives the protein CAIGTGEIATNEKLFF.

Comment on this clone: One junction end disagrees with the germline gene, perhaps due to a read error. The V gene is TRBV5-6, the J gene TRBJ2-4, with unresolved D. CDR1 SGHDT and CDR2 YYEEEE come from the germline V gene. The CDR3 covers 12 residues. CDR3 region: CASSLGPGPSNF. The CDR3 DNA reads TGTGCCAGCAGCTTGGGTCCGGGCCCCTCGAACTTC.

This chain links TRBV6-5 with TRBJ1-4; tentative D call: TRBD1 (5 bases). Between the trimmed V and J ends, which lost 5 bases and 8 bases, there was a span of 9 bases. CDR3 length: 12 residues. From germline, CDR1 is MNHEY and CDR2 SVGAGI. DNA for the CDR3: TGTGCCAGCAGTCCCGACAGAGAAAAACTGTTTTTT. Translating it yields CASSPDREKLFF.

The chain carries TRBV7-9 and TRBJ1-1, with a tentative D call TRBD1 (6 bases). The germline V gene encodes CDR1 SEHNR and CDR2 FQNEAQ (reference sequence). Trimming removed 6 bases from V and 2 bases from J, with 10 bases in between. The CDR3 length is 13 residues. CDR3 sequence (DNA): TGTGCCAGCAGTTCACAGGGAAACACTGAAGCTTTCTTT. It yields the protein CASSSQGNTEAFF.

The genes are TRBV10-3 and TRBJ1-1; D gene ambiguous. Germline V gene sequence: CDR1 ENHRY, CDR2 SYGVKD. The CDR3 covers 13 residues. Between the trimmed V and J ends, which lost 0 bases and 8 bases, there was a span of 10 bases. CDR3 sequence (DNA): TGTGCCATCAGTGAGTCGTCTGGTCTAGAAGCTTTCTTT. Its protein is CAISESSGLEAFF.

This sequence joins TRBV10-3 and TRBJ2-3; 10 positions agree with TRBD1. CDR3 length: 14 amino acids. Germline loops: CDR1 ENHRY, CDR2 SYGVKD. V lost 10 bases to trimming and J lost 3 bases; unmatched junction nucleotides: 7. Here the CDR3 reads CATAGQGGTDTQYF. The CDR3 DNA reads as TGTGCCACGGCCGGACAGGGGGGGACAGATACGCAGTATTTT.

The chain recombines TRBV5-5 with TRBJ1-4; unclear D gene. Between the trimmed V and J ends, which lost 4 bases and 0 bases, there was a span of 4 bases. The CDR3 covers 13 residues. Germline V gene data show CDR1 as SGHKS and CDR2 as YYEKEE (reference sequence). The CDR3 region has the DNA TGTGCCAGCAGCAGAGCAACTAATGAAAAACTGTTTTTT. Amino acid sequence: CASSRATNEKLFF.

The genes are TRBV4-2 and TRBJ2-5; 10 bases agree with TRBD2. V trimming: 0 bases; J trimming: 6 bases; junction bases outside the gene matches: 4. The CDR3 consists of 15 residues. Germline assignment: CDR1 LGHNA and CDR2 YNFKEQ. CDR3 sequence reads: CASSQEAGGPQTQYF. In nucleotides, the CDR3 is TGTGCCAGCAGCCAAGAAGCGGGGGGGCCGCAGACCCAGTACTTC.

The chain links TRBV11-1 to TRBJ2-1; 9 bases are shared with TRBD2. The CDR3 length is 18 residues. Trimming took 5 bases from V and 1 from J; bases not matched to a gene: 12. Germline values: CDR1 SGHAT, CDR2 FQDESV (reference sequence). The CDR3 spells CASSPRGGVAGSYNEQFF. The CDR3 nucleotides read TGTGCCAGCAGCCCGCGGGGGGGGGTGGCGGGTTCCTACAATGAGCAGTTCTTC.

The chain links TRBV6-1 to TRBJ1-5, with D unresolved. This CDR3 has 13 residues. Germline lookup yields CDR1 MNHNS and CDR2 SASEGT. Trimming left V 0 bases short and J 5 bases short, with 5 bases between. CDR3: CASSEARDQPQHF. DNA of the CDR3: TGTGCCAGCAGTGAAGCGAGGGATCAGCCCCAGCATTTT.

The chain carries TRBV6-1 and TRBJ1-2; 7 nucleotides agree with TRBD1. Germline CDR1 is MNHNS and CDR2 is SASEGT. Trimming cost V 2 bases and J 2 bases; bases outside gene matches: 5. CDR3 size: 15 residues. CDR3 DNA sequence: TGTGCCAGCAGTGAATATCAGGGGGTAAACTATGGCTACACCTTC. This translates into CASSEYQGVNYGYTF.

The chain employs TRBV11-1 and TRBJ1-2; TRBD1 matches at 7 bases. Germline lookup yields CDR1 SGHAT and CDR2 FQDESV (reference sequence). The V segment lost 5 bases and the J segment 4 bases; nucleotides outside the gene matches: 10. This CDR3 spans 15 amino acids. The CDR3 region is CASSPLGQVPYGYTF. DNA of the CDR3: TGTGCCAGCAGCCCCCTCGGACAGGTTCCCTATGGCTACACCTTC.

CDR3 nucleotide sequence: TGTGCCAGTAGTCCCCTACCGGGACAGAGAAACTACGAGCAGTACTTC. It is translated as CASSPLPGQRNYEQYF. The gene calls are TRBV19 and TRBJ2-7, with 7 bases matching TRBD1. The length of the CDR3 is 16 residues. V lost 5 bases, J lost 3 bases, and 13 bases stayed unmatched. Germline CDR1 is LNHDA and CDR2 is SQIVND (reference sequence).